This is a list of T cell receptor beta chains from one sample in a study of blood T cell repertoires in COVID-19. The assay was immunoSEQ multiplex PCR, and TCRdb's table has in-frame clones only and misses some. There are tens of thousands of clones in the sample; roughly 88% occur only once, and around 7.3% lies in the top ten. Source material: peripheral blood. Receptor source: a woman older than 75 with acute or convalescent COVID-19. Each CDR3 is given with its conserved first and last residue. The order of the fields is V gene, D gene, clone size, J gene, CDR3 protein, CDR3 DNA. The D gene is left open where the match is weak. Size is omitted from some rows. Given values are once, few, many or a class for expanded clones.

>TRBV5-4|TRBD1|.|TRBJ1-3
CASSRTGQGSGNTIYF
TGTGCCAGCAGTCGGACCGGACAGGGCTCTGGAAACACCATATATTTT
>TRBV2|.|once|TRBJ1-1
CASYTAGHTEAFF
TGTGCCAGTTATACCGCGGGACACACTGAAGCTTTCTTT
>TRBV18|.|few|TRBJ1-6
CASSLEVARGNSPLHF
TGTGCCAGCTCACTGGAAGTGGCGCGGGGTAATTCACCCCTCCACTTT
>TRBV19|TRBD1|.|TRBJ1-2
CASSTGQGADGYTF
TGTGCCAGTAGTACGGGACAGGGTGCGGATGGCTACACCTTC
>TRBV5-5|.|.|TRBJ2-3
CASSFQGRGTDTQYF
TGTGCCAGCAGCTTTCAGGGTAGGGGCACAGATACGCAGTATTTT
>TRBV6-6|.|once|TRBJ2-3
CASSYPSIADTQYF
TGTGCCAGCAGTTACCCGAGCATCGCAGATACGCAGTATTTT
>TRBV11-2|TRBD2|.|TRBJ2-3
CASRTSGGADTQYF
TGTGCCAGCAGAACTAGCGGGGGGGCAGATACGCAGTATTTT
>TRBV2|TRBD2|.|TRBJ2-3
CASSFGGGSDTQYF
TGTGCCAGCAGTTTCGGGGGGGGATCAGATACGCAGTATTTT
>TRBV6-5|.|.|TRBJ2-5
CASSRTRRETQYF
TGTGCCAGCAGTCGTACTCGGCGGGAGACCCAGTACTTC
>TRBV2|TRBD1|.|TRBJ1-5
CASNPTGTNQPQHF
TGTGCCAGCAACCCGACAGGGACCAATCAGCCCCAGCATTTT
>TRBV30|TRBD1|.|TRBJ1-1
CAWSVPHLGQAEAFF
TGTGCCTGGAGTGTTCCACACCTGGGACAGGCTGAAGCTTTCTTT
>TRBV5-5|TRBD2|.|TRBJ2-7
CASSLGLAGGTYEQYF
TGTGCCAGCAGCCTCGGACTAGCGGGGGGTACCTACGAGCAGTACTTC
>TRBV30|.|.|TRBJ1-1
CAWSPGNTEAFF
TGTGCCTGGAGTCCAGGGAACACTGAAGCTTTCTTT
>TRBV28|TRBD1|.|TRBJ1-4
CASSLGTANEKLFF
TGTGCCAGCAGTCTAGGGACAGCTAATGAAAAACTGTTTTTT
>TRBV5-5|.|.|TRBJ2-5
CASSLAPGPETQYF
TGTGCCAGCAGCTTGGCTCCAGGCCCGGAGACCCAGTACTTC
>TRBV6-1|.|.|TRBJ1-2
CASSEALAGYTF
TGTGCCAGCAGTGAAGCGCTGGCCGGCTACACCTTC
>TRBV6-2/TRBV6-3|.|.|TRBJ1-1
CASSYPPGLGTEAFF
TGTGCCAGCAGTTACCCGCCGGGACTGGGCACTGAAGCTTTCTTT
>TRBV2|.|.|TRBJ1-1
CASSHDTGLNTEAFF
TGTGCCAGCAGTCACGACACAGGACTGAACACTGAAGCTTTCTTT
>TRBV5-8|TRBD2|.|TRBJ2-3
CASSSRLARMRDTQYF
TGTGCCAGCAGCTCACGACTAGCACGGATGAGAGATACGCAGTATTTT
>TRBV2|TRBD1|.|TRBJ1-2
CASKTGGGYGYTF
TGTGCCAGCAAGACAGGGGGTGGCTATGGCTACACCTTC
>TRBV29-1|.|.|TRBJ1-3
CSVEIGKNGNTIYF
TGCAGCGTTGAAATCGGGAAGAATGGAAACACCATATATTTT
>TRBV19|.|.|TRBJ1-5
CASSMGRLNQPQHF
TGTGCCAGTAGTATGGGGCGGCTCAATCAGCCCCAGCATTTT
>TRBV21-1|.|.|TRBJ2-1
CASSPWGLDSEQFF
TGTGCCAGCAGCCCATGGGGACTAGATAGTGAGCAGTTCTTC
>TRBV27|.|.|TRBJ2-3
CASAPRYTDTQYF
TGTGCCAGCGCCCCTCGCTACACAGATACGCAGTATTTT
>TRBV29-1|.|.|TRBJ2-3
CSGGARGNTDTQYF
TGCAGCGGGGGGGCCAGGGGTAATACAGATACGCAGTATTTT
>TRBV5-1|TRBD2|.|TRBJ2-7
CASSLGSSGRVSYEQYF
TGCGCCAGCAGCTTGGGGTCTAGCGGGAGAGTATCCTACGAGCAGTACTTC
>TRBV2|TRBD1|.|TRBJ2-1
CASRGTGPSYNEQFF
TGTGCCAGCAGGGGGACAGGGCCTTCCTACAATGAGCAGTTCTTC
>TRBV5-1|.|few|TRBJ2-7
CASSLTGPDYEQYF
TGCGCCAGCAGCTTGACAGGCCCCGACTACGAGCAGTACTTC
>TRBV2|TRBD2|.|TRBJ2-4
CASSSRLAGGSVSAKNIQYF
TGTGCCAGCAGTTCGAGACTAGCGGGAGGGTCTGTGTCAGCCAAAAACATTCAGTACTTC
>TRBV10-3|TRBD2|.|TRBJ2-7
CAISGSSGGYEQYF
TGTGCCATCAGTGGATCTAGCGGGGGTTACGAGCAGTACTTC
>TRBV7-9|.|.|TRBJ1-1
CASSSWTVKSSEAFF
TGTGCCAGCAGCTCCTGGACAGTTAAGTCATCTGAAGCTTTCTTT
>TRBV13|TRBD2|.|TRBJ2-1
CASSSKTSGRAINEQFF
TGTGCCAGCAGCTCGAAAACGAGCGGGAGGGCCATCAATGAGCAGTTCTTC
>TRBV27|.|.|TRBJ2-7
CASSLVGLAPTYEQYF
TGTGCCAGCAGTTTAGTGGGTCTAGCACCTACCTACGAGCAGTACTTC
>TRBV2|TRBD1|once|TRBJ1-2
CASSESGGQGGGYTF
TGTGCCAGCAGTGAATCCGGTGGACAGGGAGGTGGCTACACCTTC
>TRBV27|.|.|TRBJ2-1
CASSDSTLVEQFF
TGTGCCAGCAGTGACAGTACTCTCGTTGAGCAGTTCTTC
>TRBV18|TRBD1|few|TRBJ1-2
CASSPNVDRAYLLANYGYTF
TGTGCCAGCTCACCAAACGTCGACAGGGCCTATCTGCTAGCTAACTATGGCTACACCTTC
>TRBV2|.|.|TRBJ2-1
CASSEEQGSYNEQFF
TGTGCCAGCAGTGAGGAACAGGGTTCCTACAATGAGCAGTTCTTC
>TRBV7-8|TRBD1|.|TRBJ1-2
CASSLVGQGAGGYTF
TGTGCCAGCAGCCTCGTGGGACAGGGGGCTGGGGGCTACACCTTC
>TRBV19|TRBD1|.|TRBJ2-4
CASSINPGTGGQNIQYF
TGTGCCAGTAGTATCAATCCAGGGACAGGGGGCCAAAACATTCAGTACTTC
>TRBV6-5|TRBD1|.|TRBJ1-2
CASSHEQGVTYGYTF
TGTGCCAGCAGTCACGAGCAGGGGGTTACCTATGGCTACACCTTC
>TRBV7-3|TRBD1|.|TRBJ1-1
CASSVDRDTEAFF
TGTGCCAGCAGCGTCGACAGGGACACTGAAGCTTTCTTT
>TRBV10-3|TRBD1|.|TRBJ1-1
CAIREGQGIDTEAFF
TGTGCCATCAGGGAGGGACAGGGTATCGACACTGAAGCTTTCTTT
>TRBV5-5|.|.|TRBJ1-1
CASSLRGFTTEAFF
TGTGCCAGCAGCTTGAGGGGGTTCACCACTGAAGCTTTCTTT
>TRBV3-1/TRBV3-2|TRBD2|.|TRBJ2-7
CASSPRTSGEGQYF
TGTGCCAGCAGCCCCAGGACTAGCGGGGAAGGGCAGTACTTC
>TRBV7-9|TRBD1|.|TRBJ2-7
CASRRQGYEQYF
TGTGCCAGCAGGAGACAGGGCTACGAGCAGTACTTC
>TRBV7-9|.|once|TRBJ2-2
CASSTPAGELFF
TGTGCCAGCAGCACCCCAGCCGGGGAGCTGTTTTTT